This T cell receptor (beta chain) is drawn from a study of OX40 agonist ivuxolimab in advanced cancers. Study-level findings and limits: On average, CD8+ T cells showed a greater number of expanded clones than CD4+.

V shed 4 bases and J shed 6 bases, with 12 bases lying between them. CDR1 is SGHTA and CDR2 is FQGNSA in the germline V gene. This CDR3 is built from 13 residues. Data came from immunoSEQ multiplex PCR; TCRdb stores just in-frame clones and leaves some out. The sample comprises 70,000 to 90,000 clones, about 89% of which are singletons, and roughly 13% rests with the top ten. Details on this clone: Its specificity is unknown.

The sequencing used CD4+ or CD8+ T cells sorted from blood, collected in a trial of the OX40 agonist ivuxolimab. The TCR originated in an adult with an advanced solid tumor such as melanoma, head and neck, liver or kidney cancer. The rearrangement links TRBV7-2 to TRBJ1-1, with D unresolved. CDR3 coding DNA: TGTGCCAGCAGCTGGGTGCAGGTTTCTGAAGCTTTCTTT. Its protein is CASSWVQVSEAFF. Full variable domain (rest looked up from reference TRBV7-2 and TRBJ1-1): GAGVSQSPSNKVTEKGKDVELRCDPISGHTALYWYRQSLGQGLEFLIYFQGNSAPDKSGLPSDRFSAERTGGSVSTLTIQRTQQEDSAVYLCASSWVQVSEAFFGQGTRLTVV.